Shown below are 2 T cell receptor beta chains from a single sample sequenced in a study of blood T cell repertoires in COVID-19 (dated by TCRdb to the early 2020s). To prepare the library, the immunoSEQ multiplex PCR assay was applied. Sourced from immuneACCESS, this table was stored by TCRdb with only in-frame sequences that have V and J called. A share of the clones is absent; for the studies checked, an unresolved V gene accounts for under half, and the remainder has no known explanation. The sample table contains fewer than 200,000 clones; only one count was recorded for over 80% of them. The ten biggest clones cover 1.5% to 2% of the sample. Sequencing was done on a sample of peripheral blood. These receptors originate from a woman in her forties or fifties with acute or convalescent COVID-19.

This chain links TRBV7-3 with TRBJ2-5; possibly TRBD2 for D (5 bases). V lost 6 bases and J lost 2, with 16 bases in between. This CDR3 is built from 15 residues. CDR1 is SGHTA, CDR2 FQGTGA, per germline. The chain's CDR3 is CASSHHGRGQETQYF. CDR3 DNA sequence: TGTGCCAGCAGTCACCATGGACGGGGACAAGAGACCCAGTACTTC.

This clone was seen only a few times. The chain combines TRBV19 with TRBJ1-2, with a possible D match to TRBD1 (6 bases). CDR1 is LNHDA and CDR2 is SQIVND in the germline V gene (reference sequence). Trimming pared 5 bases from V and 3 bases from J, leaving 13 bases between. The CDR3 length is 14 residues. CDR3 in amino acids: CASSVNRVDYGYTF. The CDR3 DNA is TGTGCCAGTAGTGTTAACAGGGTAGACTATGGCTACACCTTC.